The T cell receptor (beta chain) described here comes from a study of neurological immune-mediated disorders. From the 5' RACE reads, TCRdb called clonotypes with MiXCR, one entry per CDR3 protein. Of about 27,000 distinct CDR3 sequences in the sample, roughly 21% were seen once. In this sample, this clonotype turned up many times. Sequencing used PBMCs. The origin of this receptor is a woman aged 55-69 years in good health.

The CDR3, as DNA: TGTGCCAGCAGTTATGGACTAGACACAGATACGCAGTATTTT. It translates to CASSYGLDTDTQYF. The gene calls are TRBV12-3 or TRBV12-4 and TRBJ2-3; 7 bases line up with TRBD2. The CDR3 sequence is 14 residues long. V shed 4 bases and J 2 bases; nucleotides not matched to a gene: 3.